The TCR beta chain under discussion was sequenced for a study of cytomegalovirus exposure and HLA in healthy donors. This PCR relied on a set of 60 Vbeta primers and 13 Jbeta primers. The protocol was immunoSEQ multiplex PCR, while the TCRdb copy is restricted to in-frame clones and leaves out a portion. The table has roughly 230,000 clones, nearly 95% seen once. The CDR3 extends over 12 amino acids. Germline values: CDR1 SGHRS, CDR2 YFSETQ. The germline V and J ends were trimmed by 7 bases and 5 bases, with 9 bases remaining between them. The chain is built from TRBV5-1 and TRBJ2-2; D gene unclear. Input material: PBMCs. This TCR was sampled from a girl aged 2 to 10 in good health and CMV-seronegative. The CDR3 region has the DNA TGCGCCAGCTTCCCCCCTACCGGGGAGCTGTTTTTT. This translates into CASFPPTGELFF.